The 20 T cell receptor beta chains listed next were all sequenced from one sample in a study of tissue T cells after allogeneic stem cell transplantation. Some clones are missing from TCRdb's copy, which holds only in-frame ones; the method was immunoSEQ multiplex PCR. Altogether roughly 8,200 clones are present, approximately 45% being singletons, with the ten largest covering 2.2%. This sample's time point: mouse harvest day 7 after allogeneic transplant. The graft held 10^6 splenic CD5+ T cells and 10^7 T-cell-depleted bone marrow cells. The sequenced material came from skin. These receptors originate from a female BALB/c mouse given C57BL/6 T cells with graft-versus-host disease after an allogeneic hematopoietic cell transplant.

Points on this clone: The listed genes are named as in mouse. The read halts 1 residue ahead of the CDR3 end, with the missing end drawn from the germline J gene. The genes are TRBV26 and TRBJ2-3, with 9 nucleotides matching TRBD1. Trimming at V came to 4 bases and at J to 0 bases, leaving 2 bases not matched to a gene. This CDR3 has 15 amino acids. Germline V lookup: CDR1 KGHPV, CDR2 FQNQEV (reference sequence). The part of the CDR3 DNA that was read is TGTGCCAGCAGTCCGGGACAGGGTAGTGCAGAAACGCTGTAT. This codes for CASSPGQGSAETLY. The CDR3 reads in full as CASSPGQGSAETLYF.

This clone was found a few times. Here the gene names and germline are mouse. CDR3 DNA (partial): TGTGCCAGCAGTCGGACTGGGGGTGCAGAAACGCTGTAT. Translation: CASSRTGGAETLY. The complete CDR3 reads CASSRTGGAETLYF. The chain has TRBV26 and TRBJ2-3; 9 bases match TRBD2. The CDR3 end lies 1 residue beyond the end of the read and is filled in from the germline J gene. CDR1 is KGHPV, CDR2 FQNQEV, per germline (reference sequence). J lost 1 base, V lost 4 bases, and 0 bases had no gene match. CDR3 length equals 14 residues.

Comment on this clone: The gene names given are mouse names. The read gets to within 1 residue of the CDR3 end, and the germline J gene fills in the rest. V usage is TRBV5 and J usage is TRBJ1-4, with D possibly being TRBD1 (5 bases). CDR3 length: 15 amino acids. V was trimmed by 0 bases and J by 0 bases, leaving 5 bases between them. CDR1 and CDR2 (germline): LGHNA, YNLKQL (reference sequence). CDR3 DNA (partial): TGTGCCAGCAGCCAAGAGACAGTTTCCAACGAAAGATTATTT. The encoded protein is CASSQETVSNERLF. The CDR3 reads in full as CASSQETVSNERLFF.

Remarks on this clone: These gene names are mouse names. CDR3 loop: CASSRTSSQNTLYF. The covered CDR3 bases are TGTGCCAGCAGCCGGACATCTAGTCAAAACACCTTGTAC. The V and J genes are TRBV3 and TRBJ2-4; a weak D match, TRBD1 (5 bases). The read ends 1 residue before the CDR3 terminus; that terminus is restored from the germline J gene. Trimming took 5 bases from V and 0 from J, leaving 9 bases between them. CDR1 is SNHLY, CDR2 FYNGKV, per germline (reference sequence). The CDR3 contains 14 residues.

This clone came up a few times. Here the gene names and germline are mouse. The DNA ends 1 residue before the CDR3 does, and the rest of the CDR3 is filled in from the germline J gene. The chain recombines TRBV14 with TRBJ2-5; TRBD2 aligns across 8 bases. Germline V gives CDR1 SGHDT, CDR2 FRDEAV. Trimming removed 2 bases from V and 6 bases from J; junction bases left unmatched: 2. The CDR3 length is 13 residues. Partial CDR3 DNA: TGTGCCAGCAGTTTTTGGGGGGGGGACACCCAGTAC. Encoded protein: CASSFWGGDTQY. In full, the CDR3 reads CASSFWGGDTQYF.

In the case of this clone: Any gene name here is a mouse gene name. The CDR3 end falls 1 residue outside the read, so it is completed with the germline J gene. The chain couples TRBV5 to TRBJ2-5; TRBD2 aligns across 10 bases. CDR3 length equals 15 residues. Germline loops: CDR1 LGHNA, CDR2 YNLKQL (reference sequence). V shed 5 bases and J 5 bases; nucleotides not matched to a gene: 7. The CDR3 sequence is CASSELGGARDTQYF. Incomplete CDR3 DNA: TGTGCCAGCAGCGAACTGGGGGGGGCGCGAGACACCCAGTAC.

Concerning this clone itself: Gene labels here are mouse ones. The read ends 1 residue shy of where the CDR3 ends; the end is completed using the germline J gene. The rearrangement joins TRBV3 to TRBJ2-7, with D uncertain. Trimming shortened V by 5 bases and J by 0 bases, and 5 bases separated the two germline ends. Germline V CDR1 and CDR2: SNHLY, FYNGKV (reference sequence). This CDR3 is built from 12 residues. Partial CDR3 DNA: TGTGCCAGCAGCGGCAACTCCTATGAACAGTAC. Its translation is CASSGNSYEQY. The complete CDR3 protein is CASSGNSYEQYF.

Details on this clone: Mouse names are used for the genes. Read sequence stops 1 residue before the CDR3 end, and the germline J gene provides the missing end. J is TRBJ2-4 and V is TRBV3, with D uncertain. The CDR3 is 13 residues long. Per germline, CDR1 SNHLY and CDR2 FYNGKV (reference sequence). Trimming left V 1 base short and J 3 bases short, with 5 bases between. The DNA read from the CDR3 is TGTGCCAGCAGCTTAGGGGCCCAAAACACCTTGTAC. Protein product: CASSLGAQNTLY. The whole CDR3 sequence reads CASSLGAQNTLYF.

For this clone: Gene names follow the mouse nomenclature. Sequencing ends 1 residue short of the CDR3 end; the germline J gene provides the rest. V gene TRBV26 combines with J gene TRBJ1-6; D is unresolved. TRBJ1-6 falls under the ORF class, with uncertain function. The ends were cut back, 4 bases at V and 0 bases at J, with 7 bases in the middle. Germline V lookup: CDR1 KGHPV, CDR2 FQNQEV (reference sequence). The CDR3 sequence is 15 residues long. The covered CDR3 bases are TGTGCCAGCAGTCCTCAGTATTCCTATAATTCGCCCCTCTAC. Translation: CASSPQYSYNSPLY. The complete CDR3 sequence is CASSPQYSYNSPLYF.

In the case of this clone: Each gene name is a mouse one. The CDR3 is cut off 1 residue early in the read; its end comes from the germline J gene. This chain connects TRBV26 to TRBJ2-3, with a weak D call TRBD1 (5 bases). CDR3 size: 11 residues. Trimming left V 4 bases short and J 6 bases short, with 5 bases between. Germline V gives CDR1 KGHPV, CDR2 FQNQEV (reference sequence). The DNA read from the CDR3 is TGTGCCAGCAGTCAGGGGGAAACGCTGTAT. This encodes CASSQGETLY. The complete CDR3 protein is CASSQGETLYF. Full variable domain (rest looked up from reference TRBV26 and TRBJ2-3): NSKVIQTPRYLVKGQGQKAKMRCIPEKGHPVVFWYQQNKNNEFKFLINFQNQEVLQQIDMTEKRFSAECPSNSPCSLEIQSSEAGDSALYLCASSQGETLYFGSGTRLTVL.

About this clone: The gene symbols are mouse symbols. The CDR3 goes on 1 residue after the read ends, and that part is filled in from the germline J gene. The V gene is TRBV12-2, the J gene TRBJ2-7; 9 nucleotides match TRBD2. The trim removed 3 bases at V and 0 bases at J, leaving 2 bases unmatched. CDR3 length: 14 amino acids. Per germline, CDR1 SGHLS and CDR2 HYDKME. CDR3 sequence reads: CASSTGGSSYEQYF. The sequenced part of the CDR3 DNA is TGTGCCAGCTCTACTGGGGGGAGCTCCTATGAACAGTAC.

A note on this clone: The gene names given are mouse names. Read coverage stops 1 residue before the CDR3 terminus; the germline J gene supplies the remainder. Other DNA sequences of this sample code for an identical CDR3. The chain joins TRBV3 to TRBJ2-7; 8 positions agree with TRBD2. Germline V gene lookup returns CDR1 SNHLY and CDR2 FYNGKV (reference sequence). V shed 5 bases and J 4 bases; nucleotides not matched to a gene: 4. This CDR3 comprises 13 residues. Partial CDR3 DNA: TGTGCCAGCAGCGACTGGGGTCCTTATGAACAGTAC. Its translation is CASSDWGPYEQY. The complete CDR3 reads CASSDWGPYEQYF.

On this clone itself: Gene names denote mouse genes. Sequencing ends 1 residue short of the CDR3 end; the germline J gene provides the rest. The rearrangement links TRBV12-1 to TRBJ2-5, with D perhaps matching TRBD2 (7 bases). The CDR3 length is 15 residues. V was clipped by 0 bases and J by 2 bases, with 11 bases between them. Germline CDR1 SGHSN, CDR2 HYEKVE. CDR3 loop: CASSLGLGAQDTQYF. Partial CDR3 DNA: TGTGCCAGCTCTCTCGGTCTGGGGGCCCAAGACACCCAGTAC.

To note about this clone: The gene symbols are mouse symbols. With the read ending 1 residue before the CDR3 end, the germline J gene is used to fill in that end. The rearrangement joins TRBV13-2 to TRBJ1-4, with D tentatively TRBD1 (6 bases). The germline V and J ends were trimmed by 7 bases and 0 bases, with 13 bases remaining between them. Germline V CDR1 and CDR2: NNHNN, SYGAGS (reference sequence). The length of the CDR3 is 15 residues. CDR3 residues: CASTPGQISNERLFF. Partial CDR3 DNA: TGTGCCAGCACCCCGGGACAAATTTCCAACGAAAGATTATTT.

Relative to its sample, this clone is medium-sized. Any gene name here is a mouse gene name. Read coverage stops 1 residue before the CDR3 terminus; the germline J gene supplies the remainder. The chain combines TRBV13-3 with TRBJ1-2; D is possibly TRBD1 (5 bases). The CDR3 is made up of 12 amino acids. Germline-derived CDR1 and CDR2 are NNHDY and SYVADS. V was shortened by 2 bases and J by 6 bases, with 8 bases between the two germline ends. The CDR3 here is CASSDGGPDYTF. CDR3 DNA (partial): TGTGCCAGCAGTGACGGGGGTCCCGACTACACC.

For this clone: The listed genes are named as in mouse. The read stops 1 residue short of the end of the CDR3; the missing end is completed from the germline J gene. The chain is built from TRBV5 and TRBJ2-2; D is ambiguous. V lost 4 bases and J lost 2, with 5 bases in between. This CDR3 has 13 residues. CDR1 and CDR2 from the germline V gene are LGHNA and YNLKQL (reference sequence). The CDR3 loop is CASSPGNTGQLYF. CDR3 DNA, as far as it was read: TGTGCCAGCAGCCCGGGCAACACCGGGCAGCTCTAC.

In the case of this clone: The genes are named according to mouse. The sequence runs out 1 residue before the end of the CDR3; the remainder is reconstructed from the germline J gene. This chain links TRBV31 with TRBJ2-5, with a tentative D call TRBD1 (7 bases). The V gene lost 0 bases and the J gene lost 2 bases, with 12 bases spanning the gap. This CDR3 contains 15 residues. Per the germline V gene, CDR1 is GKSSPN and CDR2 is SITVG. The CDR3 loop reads CAWSLGGGGQDTQYF. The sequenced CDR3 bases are TGTGCCTGGAGTCTAGGAGGGGGCGGCCAAGACACCCAGTAC.

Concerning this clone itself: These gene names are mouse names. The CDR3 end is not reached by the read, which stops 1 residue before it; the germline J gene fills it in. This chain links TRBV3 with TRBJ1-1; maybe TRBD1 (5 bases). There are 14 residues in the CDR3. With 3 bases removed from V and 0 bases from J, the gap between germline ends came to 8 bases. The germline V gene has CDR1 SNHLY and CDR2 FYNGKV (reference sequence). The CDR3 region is CASSFDSPNTEVFF. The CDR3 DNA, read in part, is TGTGCCAGCAGCTTCGACAGCCCAAACACAGAAGTCTTC.

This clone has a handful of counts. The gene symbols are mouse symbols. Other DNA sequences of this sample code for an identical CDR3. Partial CDR3 DNA: TGTGCCAGCAGCCCGACAGGGGGCGAAAACACCTTGTAC. It encodes CASSPTGGENTLY. The complete CDR3 reads CASSPTGGENTLYF. This rearrangement joins TRBV26 to TRBJ2-4; TRBD1 matches 10 bases. The read terminates 1 residue ahead of where the CDR3 ends, so the germline J gene completes it. The CDR3 has 14 amino acids. Trimming removed 6 bases from V and 4 bases from J; junction bases left unmatched: 4. The germline gives CDR1 KGHPV, CDR2 FQNQEV (reference sequence).

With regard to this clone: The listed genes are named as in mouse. The covered CDR3 bases are TGTGCCAGCAGCCCCACTGGGGCTAGTCAAAACACCTTGTAC. Its translation is CASSPTGASQNTLY. The complete CDR3 sequence is CASSPTGASQNTLYF. The chain uses TRBV3 and TRBJ2-4, with 7 bases that match TRBD2. The read finishes 1 residue shy of the CDR3 end, and the germline J gene is used to complete it. The germline gives CDR1 SNHLY, CDR2 FYNGKV (reference sequence). The CDR3 runs to 15 residues. J lost 0 bases, V lost 5 bases, and 5 bases had no gene match.